This TCR beta chain was obtained from a study of T-cell memory formation after mild COVID-19. TCRdb re-called the 5' RACE reads through MiXCR, storing one row per CDR3 protein. This sample has 200,000 or so distinct CDR3 sequences, with 16% found just once. This clonotype was seen only a few times. The length of the CDR3 is 17 residues. The sequencing sample was made of PBMCs or a T cell subset sorted from them (not recorded which). The sequence was collected from an adult woman who had mild COVID-19 (a few samples of this study predate the infection). Cell type and time point are not known. The V gene is TRBV1, the J gene TRBJ1-6. TRBV1 is shown as a pseudogene. This CDR3 is CTSSQVSKARVIGTLHF. The CDR3 DNA sequence: TGCACCAGCAGCCAAGTTAGTAAGGCCCGGGTAATCGGGACCCTCCACTTT.